This TCR beta chain originates from a study of shared clonotypes between healthy human individuals. Germline lookup yields CDR1 GTSNPN and CDR2 SVGIG (reference sequence). The length of the CDR3 is 14 residues. With V trimmed by 6 bases and J by 0 bases, 7 bases remained unmatched. CD45RO-negative, CCR7-positively selected cells formed the naive CD8 fraction, excluding terminally differentiated effector memory CD45RA+ cells. Data came from immunoSEQ multiplex PCR; TCRdb stores just in-frame clones and leaves some out. The data show roughly 1,800,000 clones, about 95% seen once. Sample: naive CD8+ T cells sorted from blood. The receptor was derived from a young man in good health. The rearrangement joins TRBV30 to TRBJ2-7; 8 nucleotides align to TRBD1. The chain's CDR3 is CACGGQVSSYEQYF. Here the CDR3 DNA reads TGTGCCTGTGGGGGACAGGTAAGCTCCTACGAGCAGTACTTC.